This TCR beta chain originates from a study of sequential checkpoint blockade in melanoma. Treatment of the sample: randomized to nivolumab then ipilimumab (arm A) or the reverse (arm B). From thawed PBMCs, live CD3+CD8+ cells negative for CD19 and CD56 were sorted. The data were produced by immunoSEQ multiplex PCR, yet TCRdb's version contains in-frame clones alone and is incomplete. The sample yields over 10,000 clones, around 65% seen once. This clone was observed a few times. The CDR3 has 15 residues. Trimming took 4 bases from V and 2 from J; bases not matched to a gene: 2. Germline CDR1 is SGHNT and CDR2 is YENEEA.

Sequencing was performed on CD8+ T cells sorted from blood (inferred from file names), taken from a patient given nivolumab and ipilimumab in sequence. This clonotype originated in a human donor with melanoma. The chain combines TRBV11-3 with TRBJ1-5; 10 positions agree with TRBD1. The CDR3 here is CASSYGTGGNQPQHF. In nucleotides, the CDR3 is TGTGCCAGCAGCTACGGGACAGGGGGCAATCAGCCCCAGCATTTT.